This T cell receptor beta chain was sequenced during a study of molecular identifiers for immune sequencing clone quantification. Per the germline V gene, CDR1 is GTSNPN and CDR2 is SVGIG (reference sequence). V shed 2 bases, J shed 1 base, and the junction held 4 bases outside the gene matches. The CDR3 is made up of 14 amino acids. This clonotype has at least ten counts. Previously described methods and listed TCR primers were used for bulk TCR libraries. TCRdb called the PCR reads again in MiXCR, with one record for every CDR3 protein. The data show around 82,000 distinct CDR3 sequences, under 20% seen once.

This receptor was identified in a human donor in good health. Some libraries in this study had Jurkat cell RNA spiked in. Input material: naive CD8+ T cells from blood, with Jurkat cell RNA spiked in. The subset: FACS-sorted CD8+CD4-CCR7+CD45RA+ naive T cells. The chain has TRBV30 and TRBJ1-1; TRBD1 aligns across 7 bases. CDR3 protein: CAWSWTGANTEAFF. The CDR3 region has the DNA TGTGCCTGGAGTTGGACAGGAGCGAACACTGAAGCTTTCTTT.